Each of the 11 T cell receptor beta chains below was sequenced from the same sample in a study of blood T cells in healthy people across ages. With a J-beta primer mix and a sample-barcoded 5' primer, a second PCR ran about 7 to 12 cycles. Via MiXCR, TCRdb re-called the 5' RACE reads, giving one row per CDR3 protein. The table lists hundreds of thousands of distinct CDR3 sequences, around half of them singletons. The sequenced sample was blood. Receptor source: a woman between 55 and 75 years old in good health.

This clonotype has ten or more counts. CDR3 protein: CASSQTTGIWDEQFF. The DNA for the CDR3 is TGCGCCAGCAGCCAAACGACTGGGATATGGGATGAGCAGTTCTTC. The V and J genes are TRBV4-1 and TRBJ2-1; D unclear. Trimming shortened V by 2 bases and J by 8 bases, and 16 bases separated the two germline ends. The CDR3 covers 15 residues. Germline V gene lookup returns CDR1 MGHRA and CDR2 YSYEKL.

The CDR3: CASSSLAGGPGEQFF. The CDR3, as DNA: TGCGCCAGCAGCTCTCTAGCGGGAGGACCCGGTGAGCAGTTCTTC. The chain couples TRBV4-1 to TRBJ2-1; 11 bases fit TRBD2. V lost 5 bases to trimming and J lost 9 bases; unmatched junction nucleotides: 9. The CDR3 is 15 amino acids. Looked up from germline, CDR1 is MGHRA and CDR2 is YSYEKL.

This clonotype came up a few times. The chain uses TRBV6-1 and TRBJ2-7; D call uncertain. CDR3 length: 12 amino acids. Germline loops: CDR1 MNHNS, CDR2 SASEGT. Trimming removed 11 bases at V and 2 bases at J, with 13 bases between. CDR3 amino acids: CAGSVSTYEQYF. Written as DNA, the CDR3 is TGTGCCGGGTCGGTGTCGACCTACGAGCAGTACTTC.

This clonotype was found a few times. The chain couples TRBV21-1 to TRBJ1-1; no DNA check was done on the table's D call, TRBD1. TRBV21-1 is marked as a pseudogene. The CDR3 sequence is 15 residues long. CDR3: CASSNWGRIAGEAFF. In nucleotides, the CDR3 is TGTGCCAGCAGCAACTGGGGGCGCATAGCAGGTGAAGCTTTCTTT.

The V gene is TRBV3-1, the J gene TRBJ1-2; possibly TRBD1 for D (5 bases). The CDR3 is 16 amino acids. The germline V gene encodes CDR1 LGHDT and CDR2 YNNKEL (reference sequence). Trimming pared 4 bases from V and 0 bases from J, leaving 15 bases between. The CDR3 nucleotides are TGTGCCAGCAGCCTTGCGGGGCTCTTGCCTAACTATGGCTACACCTTC. Protein: CASSLAGLLPNYGYTF.

The chain is built from TRBV6-5 and TRBJ2-7, with 11 bases aligning to TRBD2. The V gene end was trimmed by 6 bases and the J gene end by 1 base; junction bases not matched to a gene: 5. The CDR3 is made up of 15 amino acids. Germline loops: CDR1 MNHEY, CDR2 SVGAGI. CDR3 protein: CASRSTSGKSYEQYF. Written as DNA, the CDR3 is TGTGCCAGCAGATCGACTAGCGGGAAATCCTACGAGCAGTACTTC.

The chain employs TRBV2 and TRBJ1-1; D perhaps matches TRBD1 (5 bases). Germline CDR1 reads SNHLY; CDR2 reads FYNNEI. The V end lost 6 bases, the J end lost 1 base, and 9 bases lay between the germline ends. The CDR3 spans 13 residues. Here the CDR3 reads CASRDSSNTEAFF. CDR3 nucleotide sequence: TGTGCCAGCAGAGACAGCTCGAACACTGAAGCTTTCTTT.

The chain combines TRBV24-1 with TRBJ2-1; 14 bases align to TRBD2. Trimming at V came to 4 bases and at J to 9 bases, leaving 13 bases not matched to a gene. Germline V gives CDR1 KGHDR, CDR2 SFDVKD. The CDR3 sequence is 18 residues long. In nucleotides, the CDR3 is TGTGCCACCAGTGACCCCGGACAGAGGACTAGCGGGGGGCTTGAGCAGTTCTTC. The encoded protein is CATSDPGQRTSGGLEQFF.

The rearrangement links TRBV6-2 or TRBV6-3 to TRBJ2-3; D gene uncertain. Trimming took off 2 bases at V and 1 base at J, with 10 bases between the two ends. The CDR3 has 15 amino acids. The V gene's germline CDR1 is MNHEY and CDR2 SVGEGT. This chain's CDR3 is CASSYASVGTDTQYF. The CDR3 nucleotides are TGTGCCAGCAGTTACGCCAGCGTGGGCACAGATACGCAGTATTTT.

This clonotype occurred a few times. The genes are TRBV6-2 or TRBV6-3 and TRBJ1-1; D remains ambiguous. Trimming cost V 6 bases and J 4 bases, with 6 bases left between them. The length of the CDR3 is 11 residues. CDR1 and CDR2 (germline): MNHEY, SVGEGT. The chain's CDR3 is CASRDGTEAFF. CDR3 nucleotides: TGTGCCAGCAGGGATGGCACTGAAGCTTTCTTT.

The chain has TRBV7-4 and TRBJ2-7, with a tentative D call TRBD1 (5 bases). Germline assignment: CDR1 SGHVT and CDR2 SQSDAQ. The CDR3 contains 16 residues. Trimming stripped 5 bases from V and 7 bases from J, with 24 bases between. CDR3 sequence: CASSLDSLSSYNEQYF. CDR3 bases: TGTGCCAGCAGCCTCGACAGTTTGAGCTCCTACAATGAGCAGTACTTC.